The following is a T cell receptor (beta chain) sequence with its context. Antigen unknown. The data are from a study of shared clonotypes between healthy human individuals. Study-level information: The donor group consisted of two women and a few men, aged 18 to 49.

Produced via immunoSEQ multiplex PCR; TCRdb's table is partial and in-frame only. Here the sample spans 2 million to 2.5 million clones, approximately 94% being singletons. Broader study findings: The study sampled only blood, and tissue repertoires likely differ. Naive subsets generally had larger estimated richness than memory subsets.

CD8 cells classed as naive were CD45RO-negative and positively selected for CCR7, excluding terminally differentiated effector memory CD45RA+ cells. The TCR sequence derives from a man younger than 35 in good health. The sample consisted of naive CD8+ T cells sorted from blood.

The CDR3 nucleotides read TGCGCCAGCAGCCAGGAGGGGGCTCGGGGAAACACCATATATTTT. It is translated as CASSQEGARGNTIYF. The J gene is TRBJ1-3, the V gene TRBV4-1; 7 positions match TRBD1. The junction had 6 bases not matched to a gene; V was cut back by 3 bases and J by 4 bases. The CDR3 length is 15 residues. Germline V gene lookup returns CDR1 MGHRA and CDR2 YSYEKL.